The TCR beta chain under discussion was sequenced for a study of OX40 agonist ivuxolimab in advanced cancers. Study-wide background: With ivuxolimab, an agonistic anti-OX40 (CD134) antibody, patients were treated.

Study-wide findings and caveats: Partly responding patients at 0.1-3.0 mg/kg showed some of the smallest clonal expansion.

Trimming shortened V by 3 bases and J by 3 bases, and 7 bases separated the two germline ends. CDR3 length equals 12 residues. The V gene's germline CDR1 is SGHKS and CDR2 YYEKEE (reference sequence). TCRdb's table, derived via immunoSEQ multiplex PCR, lists solely in-frame clones and lacks some. The sample shows roughly 90,000 clones, roughly 90% of them seen only once. This clone was seen a single time. Antigen specificity is unknown. The chain is built from TRBV5-5 and TRBJ2-7; tentatively, D is TRBD1 (5 bases). The source was CD4+ or CD8+ T cells sorted from blood, collected in a trial of the OX40 agonist ivuxolimab. The source is an adult with an advanced solid tumor such as melanoma, head and neck, liver or kidney cancer. Here the CDR3 reads CASSSDIYEQYF. In nucleotides, the CDR3 is TGTGCCAGCAGCTCGGACATCTACGAGCAGTACTTC.